This T cell receptor (beta chain) is drawn from a study of blood T cell repertoires in COVID-19. As for the study in general: Whether acute or convalescent, the COVID-19 samples came from the United States, Italy and Spain. PBMCs, B-cell-depleted T cells, or T cells were the source of the cDNA or gDNA that made up the material.

In the original processing: Nucleated cell number was recorded as an estimate derived from reference gene primer amplification. The repertoire was sequenced with immunoSEQ multiplex PCR; TCRdb's copy has only in-frame clones and lacks some. That table supplies the V and J calls and clone size; D and trimming were determined from the DNA. This table holds about 180,000 clones, roughly nine tenths found once. CDR1 and CDR2 from the germline V gene are SGHTS and YDEGEE. Deletions cut 0 bases from V and 7 bases from J, with 13 bases between. This CDR3 has 14 residues. V is TRBV5-8 and J is TRBJ2-5, with D tentatively TRBD2 (6 bases). This receptor was identified in a man between 18 and 35 years old who had recovered from COVID-19. The sample consisted of peripheral blood. CDR3 bases: TGTGCCAGCAGCTTGGATGGAGGGAGCGGGACCCAGTACTTC. It specifies CASSLDGGSGTQYF.